The entry below gives a single TCR beta chain sequence along with its context. This clonotype was found many times. Its binding antigen is unknown. Base quality data are lacking; no much larger clone is found one base away. V is cut by 5 bases and J by 6 bases, and the space between the germline ends is 20 bases. The CDR3 goes from the cysteine to the phenylalanine over 16 residues. Only CDR3 DNA remains: 48 bases, in frame from the first base. CDR1 and CDR2 were assigned from the germline V gene as SGHAT and FQNNGV. Healthy controls were blood bank volunteers in Maryland, USA. For the sorted-subset TCR libraries, the starting material was over 800,000 sorted CD4+ or CD8+ T cells. Peripheral blood underwent Ficoll-Hypaque density gradient centrifugation to isolate PBMCs, which were then cryopreserved in liquid nitrogen. Paired sorted CD4+ and CD8+ subsets came from healthy controls, HAM/TSP patients and MS patients.

The entry originates in a study of neurological immune-mediated disorders (dated by TCRdb to 2018 to 2020). With respect to the entire study: Peripheral blood TCR-beta repertoires from HTLV-I-associated myelopathy (HAM/TSP) patients, multiple sclerosis patients and healthy controls were compared by UMI-based sequencing. The cohort comprised about 71 subjects: 14 HAM/TSP patients, 35 or so multiple sclerosis patients and around 20 healthy controls. The 106 TCR-beta libraries covered PBMC samples along with longitudinal samples, technical triplicates, and paired sorted CD4+ and CD8+ T-cell subsets.

To synthesize cDNA, template-switch 5'RACE was performed with a primer carrying a 10-nucleotide random unique molecular identifier so that each TCR transcript was tagged. Every sequencing run covered 15-18 subjects and yielded more than 170 million TCR-beta sequences. The RNeasy kit was used to extract total RNA. TCR-beta VDJ regions were amplified with primers for the TCR constant region and the 5'RACE anchor, using the KAPA Real-time Library Amplification kit. Sample indexes and Illumina adaptors were added in a first PCR, after which library yield was increased in a second PCR. After Ampure bead purification, the TCR product of roughly 650 bp was size-selected on a 2% E-gel SizeSelection system. Library quality was checked on a Bioanalyzer, concentration was measured with Qubit, and libraries were quantified with the Kapa Library Quantification kit before pooling. Libraries were sequenced paired-end 2 x 150 bp on an Illumina HiSeq 2500. To increase sequence diversity, roughly 25-31% phiX was spiked into each library pool. The published analysis was carried out like this. Quality-filtered reads were processed with the UMI-based MiGEC pipeline, which removed over 85% of raw TCR sequences during error correction. IMGT germline references were used for aligning VDJ genes, and each clonotype was defined as a unique CDR3 amino acid sequence together with its V-J genes. Clonal expansion, Shannon diversity, and CDR3 relatedness (CalcPairwiseDistances, ClusterSamples) were evaluated with VDJtools, and phylogenetic trees were built with CLCbio workbench. Clones with at least 8 unique UMIs were defined as expanded, with this threshold being based on coefficient-of-variation modelling across technical triplicates. In TCRdb, the public reads were trimmed at Q25 with fastp and aligned with MiXCR, with productive beta chains retained. CDR3 protein duplicates are merged, each entry listing the most common genes and DNA. These V and J calls derive from TCRdb rather than the authors' analysis. The sample records tens of thousands of distinct CDR3 sequences, about 6% of which are singletons. Together, the top ten hold around 0.6% of the sample.

Beyond this particular receptor, the publication reports: TCR clonal expansion was highest in HAM/TSP patients and lowest in MS patients, with MS patients falling below even healthy controls. Expanded clones from different subjects shared no identical CDR3 amino acid sequences, which suggests that TCR-beta repertoires were private in all groups.

The chain joins TRBV11-2 to TRBJ2-4; the D gene is possibly TRBD2, with 7 bases matching. The receptor was derived from a woman between 40 and 50 years old in good health. The sequencing input was CD4+ T cells from blood. The nucleotide sequence is given as TGTGCCAGCAGCCAAACCGAGGGGGGGCTCAGAAACATTCAGTACTTC. It is translated as CASSQTEGGLRNIQYF.